Listed below are T cell receptor beta chains from one sample, sequenced in a study of shared clonotypes between healthy human individuals. Profiling relied on immunoSEQ multiplex PCR, and the TCRdb table lists in-frame clones only, not all of them. This sample has roughly 2 million clones, with around 95% found just once. The sequenced material came from naive CD4+ T cells sorted from blood. These receptors were taken from a young man in good health. Both conserved end residues are part of each CDR3. The D gene is left open where the match is weak. Clone sizes are given selectively: once, few, many, or a class where the clone is expanded.

cdr3_length j_call v_call d_call clone_size cdr3_nt cdr3_aa
14 TRBJ2-7 TRBV6-5 TRBD1 . TGTGCCAGCAGCCCGGACAGGGGGTTCTACGAGCAGTACTTC CASSPDRGFYEQYF
13 TRBJ1-5 TRBV6-1 TRBD1 . TGTGCCAGCAGTGATGACAGGGCTCAGCCCCAGCATTTT CASSDDRAQPQHF
15 TRBJ1-2 TRBV28 . . TGTGCCAGCAGTTGGGGCAGGGGCACTAACTATGGCTACACCTTC CASSWGRGTNYGYTF
17 TRBJ2-2 TRBV12-5 TRBD1 . TGTGCTAGTGGTTCCTCCACAGGGGGCCCGAACACCGGGGAGCTGTTTTTT CASGSSTGGPNTGELFF
15 TRBJ2-5 TRBV6-1 . . TGTGCCAGCAGTGAAGCCAGGGTAGGCCAAGAGACCCAGTACTTC CASSEARVGQETQYF
14 TRBJ1-2 TRBV10-3 . . TGTGCCATCAGTGAGTACGAGGGAAACTATGGCTACACCTTC CAISEYEGNYGYTF
17 TRBJ2-3 TRBV5-4 TRBD1 . TGTGCCAGCAGCTTGGCGTCGGGGACAGGGGGCCTAGATACGCAGTATTTT CASSLASGTGGLDTQYF
14 TRBJ2-7 TRBV28 TRBD1 . TGTGCCAGCAGGGGACAGGGTGCCTCCTACGAGCAGTACTTC CASRGQGASYEQYF
18 TRBJ2-3 TRBV5-1 TRBD2 . TGCGCCAGCAGCTTGTATCTAGCGGGGGCCTCTAGCACAGATACGCAGTATTTT CASSLYLAGASSTDTQYF
14 TRBJ1-5 TRBV7-2 . . TGTGCCAGCAGCTTAGTGGTTTCGGGTCAGCCCCAGCATTTT CASSLVVSGQPQHF
16 TRBJ2-7 TRBV5-8 . . TGTGCCAGCAGCTTGGGATGGGGGCAGGGCTCCTACGAGCAGTACTTC CASSLGWGQGSYEQYF
15 TRBJ2-3 TRBV27 . once TGTGCCAGCAACCCCCGCCGGGACAGCACAGATACGCAGTATTTT CASNPRRDSTDTQYF
15 TRBJ1-5 TRBV30 . . TGTGCCTGGAGTGTACTTTCCGGCAGCAATCAGCCCCAGCATTTT CAWSVLSGSNQPQHF
12 TRBJ1-1 TRBV7-9 . once TGTGCCAGCAGCTTAGGTAGCACTGAAGCTTTCTTT CASSLGSTEAFF
16 TRBJ2-3 TRBV5-1 TRBD1 . TGCGCCAGCAGCTTGGGGGACAGGCCAAGCACAGATACGCAGTATTTT CASSLGDRPSTDTQYF
14 TRBJ1-4 TRBV10-3 TRBD1 . TGTGCCATCAGTGAGTCAGGACAGGGGAGGTACATGGATTTT CAISESGQGRYMDF
13 TRBJ2-1 TRBV15 . . TGTGCCACGACGAAATCTGGTTACAATGAGCAGTTCTTC CATTKSGYNEQFF
13 TRBJ2-1 TRBV11-2 . . TGTGCCAGCAGCTCCCTAGAAAGGAATGAGCAGTTCTTC CASSSLERNEQFF
14 TRBJ2-7 TRBV6-5 TRBD2 . TGTGCCAGCAGTCGGGGGGGGCTAACCTACGAGCAGTACTTC CASSRGGLTYEQYF
16 TRBJ1-5 TRBV6-1 . once TGTGCCAGCAGTGAAGTCGGCCCGGGGGCGAATCAGCCCCAGCATTTT CASSEVGPGANQPQHF
15 TRBJ2-2 TRBV19 . . TGTGCCAGTAGTACTGGCAGAGCGAACACCGGGGAGCTGTTTTTT CASSTGRANTGELFF
15 TRBJ2-1 TRBV9 TRBD2 . TGTGCCAGCAGCGGAACTAGCGGCTCCTACAATGAGCAGTTCTTC CASSGTSGSYNEQFF
16 TRBJ2-3 TRBV18 . . TGTGCCAGCTCACCCGCGTGGACTCCGGCGGGAGATACGCAGTATTTT CASSPAWTPAGDTQYF
13 TRBJ1-2 TRBV10-3 TRBD1 . TGTGCCATCAGTGAGTGGGACAGGGATGGCTACACCTTC CAISEWDRDGYTF
17 TRBJ2-2 TRBV4-1 . . TGCGCCAGCAGCCCACCCAACCCGGGACAGAACACCGGGGAGCTGTTTTTT CASSPPNPGQNTGELFF
14 TRBJ1-2 TRBV7-4 . . TGTGCCAGCACCTTCTTCAGGCGATGGTCTGGCTACACCTTC CASTFFRRWSGYTF
17 TRBJ1-6 TRBV5-8 . . TGTGCCAGCAGCCTCGGACAGATATCTAACTATAATTCACCCCTCCACTTT CASSLGQISNYNSPLHF
15 TRBJ1-5 TRBV5-1 TRBD1 . TGCGCCAGCAGCTTGGGGGACAGGGAAGGCCAGCCCCAGCATTTT CASSLGDREGQPQHF
15 TRBJ2-7 TRBV28 TRBD2 . TGTGCCAGCAGTATAAGTGACCGGGGGGCCTACGAGCAGTACTTC CASSISDRGAYEQYF
14 TRBJ1-1 TRBV5-1 . once TGCGCCAGCAGCTTCCGGACGGTGAACACTGAAGCTTTCTTT CASSFRTVNTEAFF
16 TRBJ2-2 TRBV5-1 . . TGCGCCAGCAGCTTGGTAAAGACGGGGCGCACCGGGGAGCTGTTTTTT CASSLVKTGRTGELFF
15 TRBJ2-5 TRBV6-1 . . TGTGCCAGCAGTGAAGCGGGGTGGGTATCGGAGACCCAGTACTTC CASSEAGWVSETQYF
13 TRBJ1-3 TRBV30 . . TGTGCCTGGAGTGGATTCCAGGCGGGCACCATATATTTT CAWSGFQAGTIYF
17 TRBJ1-1 TRBV5-1 . . TGCGCCAGCAGCCCCGACCCGGCAGGCTTGAGGAACACTGAAGCTTTCTTT CASSPDPAGLRNTEAFF
15 TRBJ1-1 TRBV5-1 . . TGCGCCAGCAGCGCCTCCCAGGTTCCGAACACTGAAGCTTTCTTT CASSASQVPNTEAFF
16 TRBJ2-5 TRBV4-1 TRBD1 . TGCGCCAGCAGCCACGTTCTGGGACAGGGGGAAGAGACCCAGTACTTC CASSHVLGQGEETQYF
17 TRBJ1-5 TRBV5-4 TRBD1 . TGTGCCAGCAGCTCTTGGACAGGGGGCACAAGCAATCAGCCCCAGCATTTT CASSSWTGGTSNQPQHF
15 TRBJ1-3 TRBV7-9 . . TGTGCCAGCAGACACACGGGCTCGCAGGGAAACACCATATATTTT CASRHTGSQGNTIYF
12 TRBJ2-7 TRBV6-1 . . TGTGCCAGCAGCCTCGACAGATACGAGCAGTACTTC CASSLDRYEQYF
13 TRBJ1-5 TRBV7-2 . . TGTGCCAGCAGCTTAGGGAGGGTCCAGCCCCAGCATTTT CASSLGRVQPQHF
15 TRBJ1-4 TRBV9 . . TGTGCCAGCAGCTCAAATACAGGAACTAATGAAAAACTGTTTTTT CASSSNTGTNEKLFF
14 TRBJ1-2 TRBV6-5 . once TGTGCCAGCAGTTATGACCACATAAACTATGGCTACACCTTC CASSYDHINYGYTF
15 TRBJ2-7 TRBV7-2 . . TGTGCCAGCAGCTTAGGGACGGGTAGCCCCTACGAGCAGTACTTC CASSLGTGSPYEQYF
15 TRBJ2-4 TRBV6-5 TRBD1 . TGTGCCAGCAGTTACCCCACAGGGGGCGTAAACATTCAGTACTTC CASSYPTGGVNIQYF
15 TRBJ2-5 TRBV4-3 TRBD2 . TGCGCCAGCAGCCAAGGGCTAGCGGGAGGGGAGACCCAGTACTTC CASSQGLAGGETQYF
13 TRBJ2-3 TRBV9 . . TGTGCCAGCAGCGTAGACCCAGCAGATACGCAGTATTTT CASSVDPADTQYF
13 TRBJ2-3 TRBV28 . . TGTGCCACGGGGGACGGCGGCACAGATACGCAGTATTTT CATGDGGTDTQYF
15 TRBJ1-2 TRBV13 TRBD1 . TGTGCCAGCAGCCCAGGGACAGGGGCTAACTATGGCTACACCTTC CASSPGTGANYGYTF
16 TRBJ1-3 TRBV18 TRBD1 . TGTGCCAGCGACAGGGGACAGGCCTTCTCTGGAAACACCATATATTTT CASDRGQAFSGNTIYF
13 TRBJ1-1 TRBV14 TRBD1 . TGTGCCAGCAGCCGGACAGGCTATACTGAAGCTTTCTTT CASSRTGYTEAFF
18 TRBJ1-6 TRBV5-5 TRBD1 . TGTGCCAGCAGCCCTGGGACAGGGGGGAGCTCCTATAATTCACCCCTCCACTTT CASSPGTGGSSYNSPLHF
13 TRBJ1-5 TRBV27 . . TGTGCCAGTACCTCAGGGTTCAATCAGCCCCAGCATTTT CASTSGFNQPQHF
14 TRBJ2-5 TRBV6-1 . . TGTGCCAGCAGTGAAGGGGCCGGGGTCGGGACCCAGTACTTC CASSEGAGVGTQYF
14 TRBJ2-2 TRBV2 TRBD2 . TGTGCCAGCATCGTAGGCGGGGGTACCGGGGAGCTGTTTTTT CASIVGGGTGELFF
12 TRBJ1-2 TRBV2 . . TGTGCCAGCAGTCGAGCTAACTATGGCTACACCTTC CASSRANYGYTF